This TCR beta chain was sequenced during a study of shared clonotypes between healthy human individuals. Study summary: Used for every donor were three CD4 naive, three CD4 memory, two CD8 naive and one CD8 memory plate. General study findings and limits: Naive subsets tended to show greater estimated richness than memory subsets.

Deletions cut 3 bases from V and 0 bases from J, with 9 bases between. Germline V gene sequence: CDR1 SGHAT, CDR2 FQNNGV. The CDR3 covers 14 residues. For this clone: Its antigen is not known.

The method was immunoSEQ multiplex PCR; TCRdb's version includes in-frame clones alone and lacks a portion of them. The sample lists 780,000 or so clones, around 70% occurring once. This clonotype originated in a woman aged 25 to 39 in good health. This chain uses TRBV11-2 with TRBJ2-7; D is unresolved. The sequenced sample consisted of memory CD4+ T cells sorted from blood. The subset: CD45RA-negative fraction. This CDR3 is CASSLEANSYEQYF. The CDR3 bases are TGTGCCAGCAGCTTGGAAGCCAACTCCTACGAGCAGTACTTC.